Listed below are T cell receptor beta chains from one sample, sequenced in a study of PD-L1 blockade in urothelial cancer. Clones were sequenced by immunoSEQ multiplex PCR, and TCRdb holds only the in-frame ones, with some missing. Found here are tens of thousands of clones, around 83% of them singletons; the top ten hold roughly 2%. Sequencing used PBMCs, obtained around atezolizumab (anti-PD-L1) treatment. Receptor source: a man aged 55 to 70 with urothelial cancer. Both conserved end residues are part of each CDR3. Fields, in order: V gene, CDR3 protein.

TRBV14,CASSQVGQGEYEQYF
TRBV6-5,CASSPQQGTPEAFF
TRBV19,CASTGGGETQYF
TRBV6-1,CASSGETGGNQPQHF
TRBV7-3,CASSATGGSEQFF
TRBV20-1,CSAPNLDEQYF
TRBV6-6,CASSSVASAQETQYF
TRBV18,CASSNRLAGALDEQFF
TRBV7-8,CASSLARLAPSTDTQYF
TRBV10-3,CAISAGQGYEQYF
TRBV29-1,CSVEAVAGVGQETQYF
TRBV28,CASSLIGQGLYGEGPQHF
TRBV29-1,CSVEEYLQGAEVTDTQYF
TRBV29-1,CSARAGDTGSGELFF
TRBV10-3,CAISETDNYGYTF
TRBV9,CASSGGDSHSNQPQHF
TRBV4-1,CASSSSEQGGETQYF
TRBV6-5,CASNRVSNQPQHF
TRBV6-5,CASSRQGSPLHF
TRBV7-2,CASSLGGTKNTEAFF
TRBV5-1,CASSLGAVETQYF
TRBV5-4,CASSQRRGGSSAEQFF
TRBV11-2,CASSLVSSRDSYEQYF